The 8 T cell receptor beta chains below all came from one sample that was sequenced in a study of cytomegalovirus exposure and HLA in healthy donors. Primers: 60 Vbeta forward and 13 Jbeta reverse. Assay used: immunoSEQ multiplex PCR; TCRdb lists only in-frame clones, some missing. The data show about 120,000 clones, 81% seen once. Sequenced: PBMCs. Receptors originate from a man between 40 and 49 years old in good health and CMV-seronegative.

This clone was counted only a few times. The chain is built from TRBV7-8 and TRBJ2-5; 9 positions agree with TRBD1. With 6 bases clipped from V and 2 bases from J, the junction kept 7 bases outside the gene matches. The CDR3 runs 15 residues. In germline, CDR1 is SGHVS, CDR2 FQNEAQ. CDR3 coding DNA: TGTGCCAGCAGGTTGGGACAGGGAATTCAAGAGACCCAGTACTTC. Protein product: CASRLGQGIQETQYF.

A word on this clone: The junction shows a germline mismatch at one end, possibly a read error. The chain has TRBV6-6 and TRBJ2-6; D might be TRBD1 (5 bases). The germline V gene encodes CDR1 MNHNY and CDR2 SVGAGI (reference sequence). This CDR3 contains 15 residues. The CDR3 is CASSPLGSGANGLTF. The CDR3 nucleotides are TGTGCCAGCAGTCCCCTCGGGTCTGGGGCCAACGGCCTGACTTTC.

In its sample, this clone was seen a few times. The V and J genes are TRBV5-1 and TRBJ1-2; TRBD1 aligns across 8 bases. V lost 4 bases and J lost 0; bases outside the gene matches: 5. CDR1 is SGHRS and CDR2 is YFSETQ in the germline V gene. The CDR3 runs to 15 residues. CDR3 in DNA: TGCGCCAGCAGCGTCGACAGGGGAGCTAACTATGGCTACACCTTC. Translated, it gives CASSVDRGANYGYTF. The variable domain in full, completed from reference TRBV5-1 and TRBJ1-2, reads KAGVTQTPRYLIKTRGQQVTLSCSPISGHRSVSWYQQTPGQGLQFLFEYFSETQRNKGNFPGRFSGRQFSNSRSEMNVSTLELGDSALYLCASSVDRGANYGYTFGSGTRLTVV.

This clone was counted a few times. This sequence joins TRBV14 and TRBJ2-7, with 7 bases identical to TRBD1. Germline V lookup: CDR1 SGHDN, CDR2 FVKESK. This CDR3 contains 14 residues. V shed 0 bases, J shed 6 bases, and the junction held 5 bases outside the gene matches. CDR3 nucleotides: TGTGCCAGCAGCCAAGATCCGGGGACAGTCGAGCAGTACTTC. Translating it yields CASSQDPGTVEQYF.

The J gene is TRBJ1-2, the V gene TRBV6-5; D unresolved. The germline V and J ends were trimmed by 6 bases and 4 bases, with 15 bases remaining between them. Germline CDR1 and CDR2: MNHEY and SVGAGI. This CDR3 has 14 residues. The CDR3 nucleotides are TGTGCCAGCAGCACCGCACAGTCCGGCTATGGCTACACCTTC. Translation: CASSTAQSGYGYTF.

The chain links TRBV9 to TRBJ1-2; D ambiguous. CDR3 length: 14 amino acids. V was clipped by 4 bases and J by 1 base, with 11 bases between them. In germline, CDR1 is SGDLS, CDR2 YYNGEE. As DNA, the CDR3 is TGTGCCAGCAGCCCGAGCGACCGTAACTATGGCTACACCTTC. It encodes CASSPSDRNYGYTF.

Only one count was recorded for this clone. The chain couples TRBV6-6 to TRBJ1-2; possible D gene TRBD1, 6 bases. The CDR3 covers 14 residues. V lost 2 bases, J lost 8 bases, and 15 bases lay in between. Germline values: CDR1 MNHNY, CDR2 SVGAGI (reference sequence). Written as DNA, the CDR3 is TGTGCCAGCAGTTACCGGACAGAGAGGACGGGCTACACCTTC. It is translated as CASSYRTERTGYTF.

Only one count was recorded for this clone. This chain connects TRBV19 to TRBJ2-7; D gene uncertain. V shed 1 base and J shed 0 bases, with 10 bases lying between them. CDR1 is LNHDA, CDR2 SQIVND, per germline (reference sequence). The CDR3 is made up of 15 amino acids. CDR3 bases: TGTGCCAGTAGTATAGTGCACGGAGACTCCTACGAGCAGTACTTC. Its protein product is CASSIVHGDSYEQYF.